This TCR beta chain was documented in a study of Graves' ophthalmopathy and Graves' hyperthyroidism. As for the study in general: Researchers obtained peripheral blood at initial diagnosis, before any treatment had begun.

The length of the CDR3 is 15 residues. Germline V gene lookup returns CDR1 SGHAT and CDR2 FQDESV (reference sequence). Trimming removed 7 bases at V and 4 bases at J, with 17 bases between. TCR beta CDR3 regions were amplified from RNA transcripts. HTBI primers were used in a first-round RT-PCR, which preceded a second-round multiplex PCR. TCRdb used MiXCR to reprocess the multiplex PCR reads, holding one entry per CDR3 protein. The sample yields fewer than 650,000 distinct CDR3 sequences, about a fifth seen once. This clonotype came up a few times. The chain recombines TRBV11-1 with TRBJ2-1, with D maybe TRBD2 (5 bases). Sequencing was done on a sample of peripheral blood. The sequence came from a woman aged 18-29 years with stable Graves' hyperthyroidism. Some clones in this sample may be carry-over from other donors' samples. CDR3 nucleotides: TGTGCCAGCAAGGGAGAGGGTATACAGTACAATGAGCAGTTCTTC. The encoded protein is CASKGEGIQYNEQFF.